This TCR beta chain emerged from a study of cytomegalovirus exposure and HLA in healthy donors. This cohort consisted of healthy bone marrow donors. It was with 60 Vbeta and 13 Jbeta primers that the PCR ran. Repertoires were generated with immunoSEQ multiplex PCR, while TCRdb's copy carries only in-frame clones and drops some. The sample shows approximately 110,000 clones, roughly 74% of them seen only once. Study conclusions and caveats: Cytomegalovirus-associated status was assigned to 164 TCR beta chains.

This clone turned up a few times. The antigen is unknown. The specimen sequenced was PBMCs. The receptor comes from a woman aged 45-60 years in good health and CMV-seropositive.

Here the CDR3 reads CASSLPRQGSDTQYF. In DNA, the CDR3 is TGCGCCAGCAGCCTGCCGCGACAGGGCTCAGATACGCAGTATTTT. The chain recombines TRBV5-1 with TRBJ2-3; 7 bases map to TRBD1. The ends lost 4 bases at V and 4 bases at J; junction bases unmatched: 9. The CDR3 sequence is 15 residues long. In germline, CDR1 is SGHRS, CDR2 YFSETQ.